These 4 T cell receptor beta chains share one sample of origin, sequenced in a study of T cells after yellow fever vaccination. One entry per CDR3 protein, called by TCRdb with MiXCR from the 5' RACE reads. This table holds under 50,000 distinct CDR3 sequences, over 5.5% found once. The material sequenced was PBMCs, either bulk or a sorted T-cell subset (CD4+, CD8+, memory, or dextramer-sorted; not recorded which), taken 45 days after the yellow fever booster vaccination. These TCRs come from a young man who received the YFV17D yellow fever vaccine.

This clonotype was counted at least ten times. CDR3 residues: CASSLGHLQETQYF. The DNA for the CDR3 is TGTGCCAGCAGCTTGGGACACTTGCAAGAGACCCAGTACTTC. The J gene is TRBJ2-5, the V gene TRBV5-4; D is unresolved. The length of the CDR3 is 14 residues. CDR1 is SGHNT, CDR2 YYREEE, per germline (reference sequence). Between the trimmed V and J ends, which lost 0 bases and 2 bases, there was a span of 8 bases.

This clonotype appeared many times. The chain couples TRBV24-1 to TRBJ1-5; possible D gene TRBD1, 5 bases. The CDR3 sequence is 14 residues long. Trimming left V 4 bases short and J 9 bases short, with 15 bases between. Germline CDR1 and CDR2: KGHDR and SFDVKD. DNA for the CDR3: TGTGCCACCAGTGACAGGGTCTCTCGTGGGCCCCAGCATTTT. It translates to CATSDRVSRGPQHF.

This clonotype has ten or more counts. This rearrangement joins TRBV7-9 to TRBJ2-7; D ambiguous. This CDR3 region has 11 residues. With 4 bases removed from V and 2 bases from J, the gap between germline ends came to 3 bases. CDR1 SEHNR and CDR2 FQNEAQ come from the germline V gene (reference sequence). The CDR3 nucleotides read TGTGCCAGCAGCTCGCCCTACGAGCAGTACTTC. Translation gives CASSSPYEQYF.

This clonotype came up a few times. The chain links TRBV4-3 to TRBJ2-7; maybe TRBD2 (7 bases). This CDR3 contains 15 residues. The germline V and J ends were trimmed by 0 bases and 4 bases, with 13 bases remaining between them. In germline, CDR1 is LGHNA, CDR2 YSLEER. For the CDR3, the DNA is TGCGCCAGCAGCCAAGATTTCGGGGGGCGGTACGAGCAGTACTTC. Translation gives CASSQDFGGRYEQYF.